This entry lists 4 T cell receptor beta chains sequenced from one sample in a study of response to subunit inactivated influenza vaccine. MiXCR, applied by TCRdb to the RT-PCR reads, yields one record per CDR3 protein. The sample includes about 520,000 distinct CDR3 sequences, roughly 23% of them seen just once. Sequenced material: CD4+ T cells sorted from PBMCs, taken 5 to 6 days after vaccination. These receptors were obtained from a man aged 50 to 59 who received an inactivated influenza vaccine.

This chain joins TRBV12-3 or TRBV12-4 and TRBJ1-5; a possible D gene is TRBD1 (5 bases). The CDR3 is 15 residues long. V was shortened by 6 bases and J by 3 bases, with 15 bases between the two germline ends. Here the CDR3 reads CASRLSGTLNQPQHF. DNA for the CDR3: TGTGCCAGCAGACTATCCGGGACCCTCAATCAGCCCCAGCATTTT.

A few counts support this clonotype. The rearrangement links TRBV6-2 or TRBV6-3 to TRBJ2-7, with 10 positions matching TRBD2. The CDR3 covers 14 residues. Unmatched junction bases numbered 9, after V lost 7 bases and J lost 6 bases. The germline gives CDR1 MNHEY, CDR2 SVGEGT. The CDR3 is CASMGAGGPVEQYF. DNA of the CDR3: TGTGCCAGCATGGGAGCGGGAGGGCCGGTCGAGCAGTACTTC.

This clonotype was detected a few times. This chain connects TRBV20-1 to TRBJ2-5, with no clear D. Looked up from germline, CDR1 is DFQATT and CDR2 is SNEGSKA (reference sequence). There are 13 residues in the CDR3. Trimming pared 5 bases from V and 1 base from J, leaving 11 bases between. The CDR3 region is CSAPPVVQETQYF. The CDR3 DNA sequence: TGCAGTGCTCCCCCTGTCGTCCAAGAGACCCAGTACTTC.

This sequence joins TRBV4-2 and TRBJ2-2; D may be TRBD2 (6 bases). CDR3 length: 18 residues. With 0 bases removed from V and 6 bases from J, the gap between germline ends came to 20 bases. Germline-derived CDR1 and CDR2 are LGHNA and YNFKEQ. The CDR3 sequence is CASSQDWLPGPGAGELFF. The CDR3 region has the DNA TGTGCCAGCAGCCAAGATTGGCTTCCGGGACCGGGAGCCGGGGAGCTGTTTTTT.